The 30 T cell receptor beta chains below all came from one sample that was sequenced in a study of blood T cell repertoires in COVID-19. Profiling relied on immunoSEQ multiplex PCR, and the TCRdb table lists in-frame clones only, not all of them. This sample has 240,000 or so clones, with more than 70% found just once. Sequencing was carried out using peripheral blood. These receptors all come from an older man with acute or convalescent COVID-19.

The chain has TRBV27 and TRBJ2-1, with TRBD2 identical over 9 bases. After removal of 2 bases from V and 5 bases from J, the junction contained 4 bases not matched to a gene. Per germline, CDR1 MNHEY and CDR2 SMNVEV (reference sequence). This CDR3 spans 15 amino acids. The CDR3 nucleotides read TGTGCCAGCAGTTTAATGACTAGCGGAAACAATGAGCAGTTCTTC. Translated, it gives CASSLMTSGNNEQFF.

This clone was counted once. This chain links TRBV11-2 with TRBJ2-1, with 12 positions matching TRBD2. The germline gives CDR1 SGHAT, CDR2 FQNNGV. The CDR3 is 17 residues long. Trimming took 7 bases from V and 8 from J; bases not matched to a gene: 15. The CDR3 here is CASTFLLAGGQFHEQFF. For the CDR3, the DNA is TGTGCCAGCACCTTCTTGCTAGCGGGAGGGCAGTTCCATGAGCAGTTCTTC.

This chain connects TRBV28 to TRBJ2-7; a possible D gene is TRBD1 (6 bases). V gave up 2 bases and J gave up 4 bases, with 12 bases separating them. Germline V gives CDR1 MDHEN, CDR2 SYDVKM. This CDR3 spans 14 amino acids. The CDR3 region is CASSLAGVGYEQYF. In nucleotides, the CDR3 is TGTGCCAGCAGTTTAGCAGGGGTAGGGTACGAGCAGTACTTC.

The gene calls are TRBV5-4 and TRBJ2-7, with 9 bases aligning to TRBD2. This CDR3 is built from 15 residues. Trimming took 2 bases from V and 2 from J; bases not matched to a gene: 5. CDR1 is SGHNT, CDR2 YYREEE, per germline (reference sequence). CDR3 amino acids: CASSFRAGGAYEQYF. In DNA, the CDR3 is TGTGCCAGCAGCTTTAGGGCGGGGGGGGCCTACGAGCAGTACTTC.

This clone was detected a few times. The J gene is TRBJ1-1, the V gene TRBV5-1; 9 bases match TRBD1. The ends lost 6 bases at V and 6 bases at J; junction bases unmatched: 9. This CDR3 is 14 amino acids long. Per germline, CDR1 SGHRS and CDR2 YFSETQ. CDR3 region: CASKEQGALSEAFF. CDR3 in DNA: TGCGCCAGCAAGGAACAGGGGGCGCTCTCTGAAGCTTTCTTT.

V gene TRBV2 combines with J gene TRBJ2-7; D not certain. The CDR3 contains 11 residues. CDR1 is SNHLY and CDR2 is FYNNEI in the germline V gene. Trimming shortened V by 7 bases and J by 4 bases, and 8 bases separated the two germline ends. DNA of the CDR3: TGTGCCAGCACTACCGAATACGAGCAGTACTTC. This gives the protein CASTTEYEQYF.

This clone appeared once. The chain combines TRBV7-6 with TRBJ2-7; the match to TRBD1 covers 8 bases. V was pared by 5 bases and J by 6 bases, with 3 bases of the junction left unmatched. Germline V gene sequence: CDR1 SGHVS, CDR2 FNYEAQ. The CDR3 totals 12 residues. This chain's CDR3 is CASSLDRGEQYF. The CDR3 coding sequence is TGTGCCAGCAGCCTAGACAGGGGCGAGCAGTACTTC.

This rearrangement joins TRBV7-2 to TRBJ1-1, with D possibly matching TRBD1 (5 bases). Trimming stripped 1 base from V and 5 bases from J, with 14 bases between. The CDR3 is made up of 15 amino acids. Per germline, CDR1 SGHTA and CDR2 FQGNSA. CDR3 sequence reads: CASSLDPIGATEAFF. Written as DNA, the CDR3 is TGTGCCAGCAGCTTAGATCCCATAGGGGCGACTGAAGCTTTCTTT.

The V and J genes are TRBV19 and TRBJ1-5; D is perhaps TRBD1 (5 bases). CDR3 size: 14 residues. With 6 bases removed from V and 1 base from J, the gap between germline ends came to 10 bases. Germline CDR1 LNHDA, CDR2 SQIVND (reference sequence). In DNA form, the CDR3 reads TGTGCCAGTAGCCAGGCAGGGAGCAATCAGCCCCAGCATTTT. Its translation: CASSQAGSNQPQHF.

This sequence joins TRBV4-3 and TRBJ1-2; 8 bases are a match to TRBD1. Germline CDR1 and CDR2: LGHNA and YSLEER. The ends lost 0 bases at V and 7 bases at J; junction bases unmatched: 4. CDR3 length: 14 residues. CDR3 loop: CASSQEETGVGYTF. In nucleotides, the CDR3 is TGCGCCAGCAGCCAAGAAGAGACAGGGGTTGGCTACACCTTC.

The genes are TRBV9 and TRBJ1-2; TRBD1 aligns across 11 bases. Germline assignment: CDR1 SGDLS and CDR2 YYNGEE. The CDR3 is 15 amino acids. Trimming cost V 0 bases and J 8 bases; bases outside gene matches: 6. CDR3 nucleotide sequence: TGTGCCAGCAGCGTAGACGGACAGGGGGCAGGAGGCTACACCTTC. This encodes CASSVDGQGAGGYTF.

In this sample, this clone turned up once. J is TRBJ2-3 and V is TRBV6-2 or TRBV6-3; no clear D. V was shortened by 3 bases and J by 4 bases, with 11 bases between the two germline ends. Germline CDR1 is MNHEY and CDR2 is SVGEGT. The CDR3 length is 14 residues. CDR3 nucleotides: TGTGCCAGCAGTTATGTATCCCGGGCAGATACGCAGTATTTT. It codes for CASSYVSRADTQYF.

The rearrangement links TRBV6-2 or TRBV6-3 to TRBJ1-1; TRBD1 aligns across 10 bases. The CDR3 length is 15 residues. Germline assignment: CDR1 MNHEY and CDR2 SVGEGT. J was trimmed by 10 bases and V by 4 bases; bases with no gene match: 12. The CDR3 region is CASSSGGTGDPAAFF. The CDR3 DNA reads TGTGCCAGCAGTTCCGGGGGGACAGGGGACCCGGCAGCTTTCTTT.

Concerning this clone itself: Within the sample, other DNA sequences also encode this same CDR3. This sequence joins TRBV24-1 and TRBJ1-2; TRBD1 matches 7 bases. The CDR3 loop spans 14 amino acids. The V and J ends lost 3 bases and 11 bases, in that order; junction bases with no gene match: 11. Germline loops: CDR1 KGHDR, CDR2 SFDVKD. CDR3 protein: CATSDTGTEAGYTF. CDR3 sequence (DNA): TGTGCCACCAGTGATACCGGGACAGAGGCTGGTTACACCTTC.

The rearrangement uses TRBV5-1 and TRBJ2-7, with TRBD2 identical over 7 bases. The junction had 3 bases not matched to a gene; V was cut back by 0 bases and J by 0 bases. This CDR3 contains 15 residues. In germline, CDR1 is SGHRS, CDR2 YFSETQ. The CDR3 protein is CASSLGAGASYEQYF. As DNA, the CDR3 is TGCGCCAGCAGCTTGGGGGCGGGAGCCTCCTACGAGCAGTACTTC.

The chain joins TRBV5-1 to TRBJ1-6; unclear D gene. CDR1 SGHRS and CDR2 YFSETQ come from the germline V gene. CDR3 length equals 14 residues. With 4 bases removed from V and 9 bases from J, the gap between germline ends came to 14 bases. CDR3 DNA sequence: TGCGCCAGCAGCGAGGGAATTTTGGGTTCACCCCTCCACTTT. Its protein product is CASSEGILGSPLHF. The full variable domain, rest sourced from reference TRBV5-1 and TRBJ1-6, is KAGVTQTPRYLIKTRGQQVTLSCSPISGHRSVSWYQQTPGQGLQFLFEYFSETQRNKGNFPGRFSGRQFSNSRSEMNVSTLELGDSALYLCASSEGILGSPLHFGNGTRLTVT.

The V and J genes are TRBV7-2 and TRBJ2-4, with 12 bases lining up with TRBD1. The germline CDR1 and CDR2 sequences are SGHTA and FQGNSA. CDR3 length: 19 amino acids. V shed 8 bases and J 1 base; nucleotides not matched to a gene: 15. This CDR3 reads CASLYPGQGAPRAKNIQYF. CDR3 bases: TGTGCCAGCCTCTATCCGGGACAGGGGGCGCCTCGGGCCAAAAACATTCAGTACTTC.

This chain's CDR3 is CASSFTGTGIHQPQHF. As DNA, the CDR3 is TGTGCCAGCAGTTTTACCGGGACAGGCATTCATCAGCCCCAGCATTTT. This chain uses TRBV6-5 with TRBJ1-5, with 8 bases identical to TRBD1. The CDR3 covers 16 residues. CDR1 and CDR2 (germline): MNHEY, SVGAGI. The ends lost 4 bases at V and 5 bases at J; junction bases unmatched: 10.

CDR3 region: CASSFRGMNTEAFF. CDR3 nucleotide sequence: TGTGCCAGCAGTTTCCGGGGAATGAACACTGAAGCTTTCTTT. V and J are TRBV27 and TRBJ1-1; D is uncertain. Trimming took 3 bases from V and 0 from J, leaving 8 bases between them. This CDR3 has 14 amino acids. Germline V gene lookup returns CDR1 MNHEY and CDR2 SMNVEV (reference sequence).

The CDR3, as DNA: TGCAGCGTAACACAAGGGGGCGTGGGCACCTTC. The encoded protein is CSVTQGGVGTF. The V call is TRBV29-1, the J call TRBJ1-2, with TRBD1 identical over 7 bases. Germline CDR1 reads SQVTM; CDR2 reads ANQGSEA. This CDR3 contains 11 residues. With V trimmed by 6 bases and J by 13 bases, 11 bases remained unmatched.

The chain joins TRBV6-5 to TRBJ1-2, with D possibly TRBD1 on 6 matching bases. From germline, CDR1 is MNHEY and CDR2 SVGAGI. This CDR3 has 14 residues. V was trimmed by 4 bases and J by 4 bases, leaving 13 bases between them. The CDR3 region is CASSSDSESYGYTF. The CDR3, as DNA: TGTGCCAGCAGTTCGGACAGTGAGTCCTATGGCTACACCTTC.

This clone was observed a handful of times. This chain uses TRBV15 with TRBJ2-5; D unclear. Germline V gives CDR1 LNHNV, CDR2 YYDKDF (reference sequence). CDR3 length equals 14 residues. The V end was cut by 5 bases, the J end by 4 bases, with 14 bases between. The CDR3 DNA sequence: TGTGCCACCAGCCCACTGCTGGCAGGAGAGACCCAGTACTTC. Encoded protein: CATSPLLAGETQYF. The full variable domain, with the rest looked up from reference TRBV15 and TRBJ2-5, is DAMVIQNPRYQVTQFGKPVTLSCSQTLNHNVMYWYQQKSSQAPKLLFHYYDKDFNNEADTPDNFQSRRPNTSFCFLDIRSPGLGDTAMYLCATSPLLAGETQYFGPGTRLLVL.

V usage is TRBV6-5 and J usage is TRBJ2-3, with TRBD2 matching over 9 bases. After removal of 2 bases from V and 6 bases from J, the junction contained 6 bases not matched to a gene. From germline, CDR1 is MNHEY and CDR2 SVGAGI. There are 15 residues in the CDR3. The CDR3 DNA reads as TGTGCCAGCAGTTACGTTAGCGGGAGTGGGGATACGCAGTATTTT. Translating it yields CASSYVSGSGDTQYF.

The J gene is TRBJ2-6, the V gene TRBV5-1; TRBD1 matches at 8 bases. The V gene's germline CDR1 is SGHRS and CDR2 YFSETQ. J lost 4 bases, V lost 5 bases, and 11 bases had no gene match. This CDR3 comprises 17 residues. The CDR3 bases are TGCGCCAGCAGGGTAACCCAGGGGGCTGGAGGGGCCAACGTCCTGACTTTC. Translated, it gives CASRVTQGAGGANVLTF.

The chain carries TRBV28 and TRBJ1-2, with a weak D call TRBD1 (5 bases). This CDR3 has 12 amino acids. Trimming cost V 6 bases and J 5 bases, with 10 bases left between them. Germline V lookup: CDR1 MDHEN, CDR2 SYDVKM. The CDR3 loop reads CASRDSKYGYTF. CDR3 coding DNA: TGTGCCAGCAGAGACAGTAAATATGGCTACACCTTC.

This clone was recorded once. The chain is built from TRBV5-4 and TRBJ1-4; 7 positions match TRBD1. Germline trimming cut 4 bases from V and 0 bases from J; bases unmatched to any gene: 6. CDR3 length equals 16 residues. The germline V gene has CDR1 SGHNT and CDR2 YYREEE (reference sequence). For the CDR3, the DNA is TGTGCCAGCAGCCCCGGGACAGCAGCAACTAATGAAAAACTGTTTTTT. Translated: CASSPGTAATNEKLFF.

This sequence joins TRBV4-2 and TRBJ1-1; 9 bases align to TRBD1. The germline gives CDR1 LGHNA, CDR2 YNFKEQ. The CDR3 is made up of 17 amino acids. V was pared by 1 base and J by 3 bases, with 9 bases of the junction left unmatched. The CDR3 here is CASSQVLWGQGDTEAFF. DNA of the CDR3: TGTGCCAGCAGCCAAGTCCTTTGGGGACAGGGAGACACTGAAGCTTTCTTT.

This clone was seen more than once but under ten times. The rearrangement uses TRBV15 and TRBJ1-1; TRBD1 matches 8 bases. The CDR3 loop spans 16 amino acids. V dropped 3 bases and J dropped 3; count of bases not matched to a gene: 9. Germline lookup yields CDR1 LNHNV and CDR2 YYDKDF (reference sequence). Written as DNA, the CDR3 is TGTGCCACCAGCAGGCCCCACAGGGGGGGTTACACTGAAGCTTTCTTT. This codes for CATSRPHRGGYTEAFF.

CDR3: CASSRRISGGTSRNEQFF. CDR3 in DNA: TGTGCCAGCAGCAGAAGGATCTCGGGGGGGACCTCCCGGAATGAGCAGTTCTTC. J is TRBJ2-1 and V is TRBV7-6, with TRBD2 identical over 8 bases. CDR3 length: 18 amino acids. V trimming: 5 bases; J trimming: 7 bases; junction bases outside the gene matches: 19. The V gene's germline CDR1 is SGHVS and CDR2 FNYEAQ.

V usage is TRBV28 and J usage is TRBJ2-1; 9 bases fit TRBD2. The J segment lost 0 bases and the V segment lost 5 bases, leaving 8 bases of the junction unmatched. CDR3 length equals 17 residues. Germline assignment: CDR1 MDHEN and CDR2 SYDVKM. The CDR3 is CASSPAGGKSSYNEQFF. CDR3 coding DNA: TGTGCCAGCAGTCCCGCGGGGGGGAAGTCCTCCTACAATGAGCAGTTCTTC.